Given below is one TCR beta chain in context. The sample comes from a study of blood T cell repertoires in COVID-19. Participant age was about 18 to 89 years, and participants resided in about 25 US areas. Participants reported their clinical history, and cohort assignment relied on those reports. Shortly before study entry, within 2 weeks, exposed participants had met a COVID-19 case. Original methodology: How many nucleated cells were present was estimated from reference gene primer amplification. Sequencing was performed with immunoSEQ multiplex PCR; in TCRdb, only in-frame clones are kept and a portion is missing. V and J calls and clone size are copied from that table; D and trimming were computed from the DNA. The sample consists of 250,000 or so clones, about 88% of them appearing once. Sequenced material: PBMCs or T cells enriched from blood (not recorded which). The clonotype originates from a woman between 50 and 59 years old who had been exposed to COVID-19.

The CDR3 loop reads CASLGQGLFNEQFF. The CDR3 DNA is TGTGCCTCCCTTGGACAGGGCCTATTCAATGAGCAGTTCTTC. The genes are TRBV30 and TRBJ2-1; TRBD1 agrees at 8 bases. This CDR3 has 14 residues. Germline V gene sequence: CDR1 GTSNPN, CDR2 SVGIG (reference sequence). J lost 6 bases, V lost 7 bases, and 11 bases had no gene match.